This T cell receptor beta chain was identified during a study of TIL therapy for anti-PD-1-resistant metastatic lung cancer. Study-level background: By whole-exome sequencing, median non-synonymous tumor mutation burden was roughly 1.4 mutations per megabase.

The CDR3 runs to 18 residues. Trimming left V 3 bases short and J 4 bases short, with 21 bases between. From germline, CDR1 is ENHRY and CDR2 SYGVKD. Time point reported: pre-treatment sample, taken before nivolumab and TIL therapy. Most excised metastases sampled were pleural nodules or supraclavicular lymph nodes. Progressing patients received lymphodepletion, expanded TIL infusion and IL-2. The immunoSEQ assay was v3. TCRdb's table, derived via immunoSEQ multiplex PCR, lists solely in-frame clones and lacks some. The sample has 45,000 to 60,000 clones, about two thirds seen once. The rearrangement uses TRBV10-3 and TRBJ2-2, with D possibly TRBD2 on 6 matching bases. The clonotype was recovered from a person between 25 and 79 years old with non-small cell lung cancer. The sample was tumor tissue, taken at baseline. The CDR3 loop is CAISDPDSRGIGTGELFF. The CDR3 DNA reads as TGTGCCATCAGTGACCCAGATTCTCGGGGGATCGGCACCGGGGAGCTGTTTTTT.